The T cell receptor (beta chain) under discussion was sequenced for a study of cytomegalovirus exposure and HLA in healthy donors. Study results and caveats: Presence/absence analysis assumed near-uniform sequencing depth across donors. A list of roughly 180 TCR beta chains associated with cytomegalovirus was given. DRB1 showed the most TCR associations and HLA-C the fewest in a later analysis, as rates varied by HLA locus.

The CDR3 is made up of 14 amino acids. The junction had 6 bases not matched to a gene; V was cut back by 5 bases and J by 3 bases. Germline V gene sequence: CDR1 PRHDT, CDR2 FYEKMQ (reference sequence). About this clone itself: Its matching antigen is unknown.

The PCR ran on 60 Vbeta and 13 Jbeta primers. Profiled with immunoSEQ multiplex PCR; TCRdb holds only in-frame clones, not every one. The sample yields approximately 120,000 clones, of which the top ten take up under 3.5%. This sequence originates from a man aged 25 to 45 in good health and CMV-seronegative. The source material was PBMCs. V is TRBV13 and J is TRBJ2-7; 8 bases fit TRBD1. The CDR3 region has the DNA TGTGCCAGCAGCCTCCGACAGGGGATCTACGAGCAGTACTTC. It encodes CASSLRQGIYEQYF.